The T cell receptor beta chain described here comes from a study of PD-1 blockade in classical Hodgkin lymphoma. Produced via immunoSEQ multiplex PCR; TCRdb's table is partial and in-frame only. This sample has about 27,000 clones, with around four fifths found just once. Comment on this clone: The antigen is not known.

V was trimmed by 2 bases and J by 5 bases, leaving 20 bases between them. The CDR3 is 16 amino acids. Germline V lookup: CDR1 SGHRS, CDR2 YFSETQ. Study-wide results and caveats: At baseline, newly diagnosed patients reportedly showed less TCR diversity than healthy donors. Those patients who began receiving nivolumab less than 1 year after ASCT had lower diversity, and they were excluded.

All the patients suffered relapse after autologous stem cell transplantation, and brentuximab vedotin exposure differed. The sample here was peripheral blood mononuclear cells (PBMCs), taken before the second cycle of nivolumab. The clonotype was recovered from a human donor with classical Hodgkin lymphoma. This chain uses TRBV5-1 with TRBJ2-7; no firm D call. The CDR3 nucleotides read TGCGCCAGCAGCTTCGTAGTGCAGGACGGTCCGAACGAGCAGTACTTC. Encoded protein: CASSFVVQDGPNEQYF.